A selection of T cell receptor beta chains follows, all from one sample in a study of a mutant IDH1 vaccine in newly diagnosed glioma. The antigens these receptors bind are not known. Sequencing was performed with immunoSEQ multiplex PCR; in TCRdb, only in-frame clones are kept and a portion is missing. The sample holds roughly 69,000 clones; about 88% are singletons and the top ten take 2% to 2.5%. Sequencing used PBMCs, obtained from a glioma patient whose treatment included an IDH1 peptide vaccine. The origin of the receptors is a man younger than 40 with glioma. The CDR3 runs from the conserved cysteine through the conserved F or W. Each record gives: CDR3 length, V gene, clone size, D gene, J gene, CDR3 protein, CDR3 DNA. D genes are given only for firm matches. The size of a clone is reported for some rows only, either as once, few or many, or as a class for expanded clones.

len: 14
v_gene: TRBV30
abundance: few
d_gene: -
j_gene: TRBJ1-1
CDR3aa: CAWSVPGLNTEAFF
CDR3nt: TGTGCCTGGAGTGTACCAGGATTGAACACTGAAGCTTTCTTT

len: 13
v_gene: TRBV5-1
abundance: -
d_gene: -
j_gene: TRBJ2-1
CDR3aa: CASSRDNRDPQFF
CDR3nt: TGCGCCAGCAGCCGAGATAACAGGGACCCCCAGTTCTTC

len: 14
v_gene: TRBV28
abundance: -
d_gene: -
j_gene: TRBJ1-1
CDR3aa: CASSLRRGGTEAFF
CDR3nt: TGTGCCAGCAGTTTAAGGCGGGGTGGCACTGAAGCTTTCTTT

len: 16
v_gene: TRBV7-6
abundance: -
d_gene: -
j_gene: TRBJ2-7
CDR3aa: CASSLVYSELSYEQYF
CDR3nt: TGTGCCAGCAGCTTAGTATATAGCGAGCTTTCCTACGAGCAGTACTTC

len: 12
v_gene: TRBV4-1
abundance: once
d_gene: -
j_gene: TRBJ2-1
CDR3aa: CASSQGGGEQFF
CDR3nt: TGCGCCAGCAGCCAGGGGGGAGGCGAGCAGTTCTTC

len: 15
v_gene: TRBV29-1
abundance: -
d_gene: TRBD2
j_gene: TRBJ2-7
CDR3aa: CSVMTLAGAGGEQYF
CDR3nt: TGCAGCGTCATGACACTAGCGGGTGCGGGAGGCGAGCAGTACTTC

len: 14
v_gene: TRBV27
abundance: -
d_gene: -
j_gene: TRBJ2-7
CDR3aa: CASSLSRPGREQYF
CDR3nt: TGTGCCAGCAGTTTATCCCGCCCGGGACGTGAGCAGTACTTC

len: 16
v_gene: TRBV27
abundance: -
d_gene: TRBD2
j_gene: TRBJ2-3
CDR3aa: CASSPLAGGGGDTQYF
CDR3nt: TGTGCCAGCAGCCCACTAGCGGGAGGGGGGGGAGATACGCAGTATTTT

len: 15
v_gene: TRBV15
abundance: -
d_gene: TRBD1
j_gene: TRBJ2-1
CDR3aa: CATSRARGQRNEQFF
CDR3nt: TGTGCCACCAGCAGAGCAAGGGGGCAGAGAAATGAGCAGTTCTTC

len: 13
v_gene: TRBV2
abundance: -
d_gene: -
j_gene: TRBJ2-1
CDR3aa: CASRVLPPNEQFF
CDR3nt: TGTGCCAGCAGGGTGCTCCCTCCCAATGAGCAGTTCTTC